This paragraph reports one T cell receptor beta chain. Terminally differentiated effector memory CD45RA+ cells were excluded from the naive CD8 cells, which were CD45RO-negative and positively selected for CCR7. The sample comes from a study of shared clonotypes between healthy human individuals. The repertoire was sequenced with immunoSEQ multiplex PCR; TCRdb's copy has only in-frame clones and lacks some. The table shows over 2,000,000 clones, with around 95% occurring only once. Germline values: CDR1 MGHRA, CDR2 YSYEKL. The CDR3 is 16 amino acids. V trimming: 1 base; J trimming: 7 bases; junction bases outside the gene matches: 6.

This TCR derives from a man aged 18 to 30 in good health. Some clones in this sample may be carry-over from other donors' samples. The chain links TRBV4-1 to TRBJ2-2; 10 nucleotides line up with TRBD2. The sequencing input was naive CD8+ T cells from PBMCs. The CDR3 DNA reads as TGCGCCAGCAGCCAAGGCCCTAGCGGGAGTGGCGGGGAGCTGTTTTTT. Translation: CASSQGPSGSGGELFF.